Listed below are T cell receptor beta chains from one sample, sequenced in a study of control samples from healthy donors and cancer patients. Only in-frame clones appear in the TCRdb table, and some are missing; sequencing was by immunoSEQ multiplex PCR. The sample consists of approximately 100,000 clones, 90% of them appearing once. The sample comprised blood. All receptors come from a human donor in good health. The donor label of this sample is uncertain. CDR3s include the opening cysteine and the closing phenylalanine or tryptophan. Fields, in order: J gene, V gene, D gene, CDR3 DNA, CDR3 protein. The D gene is left open where the match is weak.

>TRBJ2-3|TRBV27|.
TGTGCCAGCAGTACCACTAAAAGCACAGATACGCAGTATTTT
CASSTTKSTDTQYF
>TRBJ1-5|TRBV6-2/TRBV6-3|.
TGTGCCAGCAGTTACAGGGAATTACAGCCCCAGCATTTT
CASSYRELQPQHF
>TRBJ2-2|TRBV5-1|TRBD1
TGCGCCAGCAGCCCGGACAGGGGGAACGGGGAGCTGTTTTTT
CASSPDRGNGELFF
>TRBJ1-1|TRBV2|.
TGTGCCAGCAGTGCCGAGGGAGGCTTTGGGGCTGAAGCTTTCTTT
CASSAEGGFGAEAFF
>TRBJ2-6|TRBV19|.
TGTGCCAGTACCCTCTCGGGTCAGTCCTCTGGGGCCAACGTCCTGACTTTC
CASTLSGQSSGANVLTF
>TRBJ1-2|TRBV7-2|TRBD1
TGTGCCAGCAGCTTCGCCAATCAGGGGGCAGCTAACTATGGCTACACCTTC
CASSFANQGAANYGYTF
>TRBJ1-3|TRBV6-5|.
TGTGCCAGCAGTCCCTTGGGAGAACGCGGAAACACCATATATTTT
CASSPLGERGNTIYF
>TRBJ2-1|TRBV27|TRBD1
TGTGCCTCACGATACAGGGGGCTCTACTACAATGAGCAGTTCTTC
CASRYRGLYYNEQFF
>TRBJ2-3|TRBV15|TRBD2
TGTGCCACCAGCAGGGATAGCGGGGGGCGGCTTAATACGCAGTATTTT
CATSRDSGGRLNTQYF
>TRBJ1-5|TRBV2|.
TGTGCCAGCAGTATGGGGGGATCTCAGCCCCAGCATTTT
CASSMGGSQPQHF
>TRBJ2-3|TRBV2|.
TGTGCCAGCAGCTGGGGGGGGCAGGCAGATACGCAGTATTTT
CASSWGGQADTQYF
>TRBJ1-4|TRBV7-9|.
TGTGCCAGCAGCTTAGGAGGTGAAAAACTGTTTTTT
CASSLGGEKLFF
>TRBJ2-2|TRBV18|.
TGTGCCAGCTCACCACGGGGCGGTGGAGACACCGGGGAGCTGTTTTTT
CASSPRGGGDTGELFF
>TRBJ2-5|TRBV29-1|TRBD2
TGCAGCGCAAGGACTAGCGGGGGGGCCCGGGAGACCCAGTACTTC
CSARTSGGARETQYF
>TRBJ1-2|TRBV5-1|.
TGCGCCAGCAGCAGAATAACAGGGAAGGGCGGCTACACCTTC
CASSRITGKGGYTF
>TRBJ2-3|TRBV5-5|.
TGTGCCAGCAGCTTTGGGGACACGGGTATAGGAGATACGCAGTATTTT
CASSFGDTGIGDTQYF
>TRBJ2-2|TRBV9|TRBD2
TGTGCCAGCAGCGTAAACCCTAGCGGGGGAACCGGGGAGCTGTTTTTT
CASSVNPSGGTGELFF